This T cell receptor beta chain is from a study of blood T cell repertoires in COVID-19. Study-wide background: Samples representing acute and convalescent COVID-19 were sourced from the United States, Italy and Spain.

This clone has a single count. Trimming took 4 bases from V and 3 from J, leaving 11 bases between them. The germline V gene encodes CDR1 SGHKS and CDR2 YYEKEE (reference sequence). CDR3 length: 13 residues. Original data processing: Amplification of reference gene primers provided the estimated nucleated cell counts. The table came from immunoSEQ multiplex PCR; TCRdb's copy has only in-frame clones and leaves some out. Clone size and V and J calls were adopted from that table, with D and trimming inferred from the DNA. Counted here are 100,000 to 150,000 clones, approximately 70% occurring once; the ten biggest clones make up less than 2.5%.

V and J are TRBV5-5 and TRBJ2-7; tentatively, D is TRBD2 (6 bases). The receptor was derived from a woman in her seventies with acute or convalescent COVID-19. The sequencing sample was made of peripheral blood. In nucleotides, the CDR3 is TGTGCCAGCAGCCCCAACGGGGGCTACGAGCAGTACTTC. This codes for CASSPNGGYEQYF.